Following are 32 T cell receptor beta chains from one sample sequenced in a study of cytomegalovirus exposure and HLA in healthy donors. PCR employed 60 Vbeta and 13 Jbeta primers. Assay: immunoSEQ multiplex PCR; the TCRdb copy retains only in-frame clones and omits some. The data hold about 180,000 clones, with just over 75% observed a single time. The material sequenced was PBMCs. The receptor set was obtained from a man between 18 and 35 years old in good health and CMV-seronegative.

The chain couples TRBV25-1 to TRBJ1-1, with 7 nucleotides matching TRBD1. The CDR3 is 13 amino acids. Germline lookup yields CDR1 MGHDK and CDR2 SYGVNS. V shed 4 bases, J shed 4 bases, and the junction held 3 bases outside the gene matches. The CDR3 sequence is CASSGTGATEAFF. In nucleotides, the CDR3 is TGTGCCAGCAGTGGTACAGGGGCCACTGAAGCTTTCTTT.

This clone has just one count. V and J are TRBV29-1 and TRBJ1-1; 7 positions match TRBD1. Germline V gene sequence: CDR1 SQVTM, CDR2 ANQGSEA. The trim removed 6 bases at V and 4 bases at J, leaving 11 bases unmatched. This CDR3 spans 14 amino acids. CDR3 nucleotide sequence: TGCAGCGTCCCGAGGATAGGGGGCCGCACTGAAGCTTTCTTT. Amino acids: CSVPRIGGRTEAFF.

V and J are TRBV6-5 and TRBJ1-4, with D possibly being TRBD1 (5 bases). The CDR3 has 13 amino acids. The germline V gene has CDR1 MNHEY and CDR2 SVGAGI. Trimming stripped 6 bases from V and 10 bases from J, with 15 bases between. The CDR3 nucleotides read TGTGCCAGCAGCCCATTGGGAAGGGGAAAACTGTTTTTT. It yields the protein CASSPLGRGKLFF.

This chain connects TRBV4-2 to TRBJ2-7; 8 positions match TRBD2. Trimming removed 7 bases from V and 2 bases from J; junction bases left unmatched: 10. Germline V gene sequence: CDR1 LGHNA, CDR2 YNFKEQ. This CDR3 has 15 residues. The CDR3 sequence is CASTRGASGPYEQYF. DNA for the CDR3: TGTGCCAGCACCCGGGGTGCTAGCGGGCCCTACGAGCAGTACTTC.

The chain couples TRBV4-3 to TRBJ2-5; D may be TRBD1 (6 bases). The CDR3 is 13 amino acids. CDR1 is LGHNA and CDR2 is YSLEER in the germline V gene. Trimming shortened V by 3 bases and J by 5 bases, and 10 bases separated the two germline ends. The CDR3 DNA reads TGCGCCAGCAGCCATAACAGGGAGGAGACCCAGTACTTC. It codes for CASSHNREETQYF.

The V gene is TRBV7-2, the J gene TRBJ2-1, with 10 positions matching TRBD2. J was trimmed by 4 bases and V by 0 bases; bases with no gene match: 3. Germline values: CDR1 SGHTA, CDR2 FQGNSA. This CDR3 is built from 16 residues. Here the CDR3 DNA reads TGTGCCAGCAGCTTAGCGCGAGCGGGAGGGTACAATGAGCAGTTCTTC. It codes for CASSLARAGGYNEQFF.

The V and J genes are TRBV5-8 and TRBJ1-6, with TRBD1 identical over 9 bases. CDR3 length equals 15 residues. Germline V gives CDR1 SGHTS, CDR2 YDEGEE. With V trimmed by 4 bases and J by 4 bases, 3 bases remained unmatched. CDR3 protein: CASSPGQGYNSPLHF. CDR3 in DNA: TGTGCCAGCAGCCCGGGACAGGGTTATAATTCACCCCTCCACTTT.

This chain uses TRBV11-3 with TRBJ2-7; the D gene is possibly TRBD1 (6 bases). Germline V gene sequence: CDR1 SGHNT, CDR2 YENEEA. The CDR3 covers 15 residues. V was pared by 1 base and J by 2 bases, with 12 bases between. As DNA, the CDR3 is TGTGCCAGCAGCTTAGGGGGGCTTCCCACCTACGAGCAGTACTTC. Its translation: CASSLGGLPTYEQYF.

The chain employs TRBV2 and TRBJ2-7; D perhaps matches TRBD1 (6 bases). This CDR3 spans 13 amino acids. Germline V gene data show CDR1 as SNHLY and CDR2 as FYNNEI. Trimming removed 4 bases at V and 2 bases at J, with 9 bases between. CDR3 amino acids: CASSGDMAYEQYF. As DNA, the CDR3 is TGTGCCAGCAGTGGGGACATGGCCTACGAGCAGTACTTC.

The chain joins TRBV15 to TRBJ1-2; a weak D match, TRBD1 (6 bases). Germline CDR1 is LNHNV and CDR2 is YYDKDF (reference sequence). The V and J ends lost 2 bases and 5 bases respectively, with 15 bases between them. The CDR3 length is 15 residues. This CDR3 reads CATSRPITGKYGYTF. In DNA, the CDR3 is TGTGCCACCAGCAGACCGATAACAGGGAAATATGGCTACACCTTC.

The chain uses TRBV10-3 and TRBJ2-5, with D tentatively TRBD1 (8 bases). TRBJ2-7 matches the DNA end more closely, so the J call is doubtful. Germline V CDR1 and CDR2: ENHRY, SYGVKD. There are 13 residues in the CDR3. The CDR3 region has the DNA TGTGCCATCAGTGAACAGGGGGAGGGCGAGCAGTACTTC. It encodes CAISEQGEGEQYF.

The chain combines TRBV7-2 with TRBJ2-3, with unresolved D. V was trimmed by 4 bases and J by 4 bases, leaving 12 bases between them. This CDR3 contains 14 residues. The germline V gene has CDR1 SGHTA and CDR2 FQGNSA. CDR3 nucleotide sequence: TGTGCCAGCAGCTCCCCGACATGGCCAGATACGCAGTATTTT. Its translation: CASSSPTWPDTQYF.

This chain connects TRBV9 to TRBJ2-7; TRBD2 matches at 9 bases. With V trimmed by 0 bases and J by 2 bases, 3 bases remained unmatched. CDR1 is SGDLS, CDR2 YYNGEE, per germline. CDR3 length: 15 amino acids. The CDR3 DNA is TGTGCCAGCAGCGTAGTAGCGGGGGAGACCTACGAGCAGTACTTC. Amino acids: CASSVVAGETYEQYF.

This chain connects TRBV6-8 to TRBJ2-4, with 9 bases fitting TRBD2. The germline gives CDR1 MNHGY, CDR2 SAAAGT. This CDR3 has 17 amino acids. With V trimmed by 7 bases and J by 0 bases, 10 bases remained unmatched. As DNA, the CDR3 is TGTGCCAGCATGGTTAGCGGGGGCCGACTAGCCAAAAACATTCAGTACTTC. Translated: CASMVSGGRLAKNIQYF.

CDR3 coding DNA: TGTGCCAGCTCACCGACTGAGCGGAATACGCAGTATTTT. It codes for CASSPTERNTQYF. The genes are TRBV18 and TRBJ2-3, with a weak D call TRBD2 (5 bases). Trimming pared 3 bases from V and 7 bases from J, leaving 11 bases between. CDR1 KGHSH and CDR2 LQKENI come from the germline V gene. The CDR3 extends over 13 amino acids. Full variable domain (rest looked up from reference TRBV18 and TRBJ2-3): NAGVMQNPRHLVRRRGQEARLRCSPMKGHSHVYWYRQLPEEGLKFMVYLQKENIIDESGMPKERFSAEFPKEGPSILRIQQVVRGDSAAYFCASSPTERNTQYFGPGTRLTVL.

This chain uses TRBV4-2 with TRBJ2-5; 7 positions match TRBD2. Germline trimming cut 3 bases from V and 0 bases from J; bases unmatched to any gene: 7. This CDR3 has 16 amino acids. CDR1 is LGHNA, CDR2 YNFKEQ, per germline. The CDR3 region has the DNA TGTGCCAGCAGCCACCCTTGGGGGGGGGACCAAGAGACCCAGTACTTC. Translating gives CASSHPWGGDQETQYF.

This chain links TRBV9 with TRBJ2-1; 8 nucleotides match TRBD2. Germline loops: CDR1 SGDLS, CDR2 YYNGEE. V gave up 0 bases and J gave up 9 bases; unmatched junction bases: 5. The CDR3 covers 14 residues. CDR3: CASSVVGRAIEQFF. In DNA form, the CDR3 reads TGTGCCAGCAGCGTAGTCGGGAGGGCCATTGAGCAGTTCTTC.

The chain employs TRBV4-2 and TRBJ2-7; 8 nucleotides match TRBD2. The CDR3 runs 16 residues. CDR1 is LGHNA and CDR2 is YNFKEQ in the germline V gene. After removal of 2 bases from V and 5 bases from J, the junction contained 11 bases not matched to a gene. For the CDR3, the DNA is TGTGCCAGCAGCCAATCTTCCGGACTAGCTTTCCACGAGCAGTACTTC. This sequence encodes CASSQSSGLAFHEQYF.

The chain employs TRBV5-4 and TRBJ1-4; 7 nucleotides line up with TRBD1. Germline V gene lookup returns CDR1 SGHNT and CDR2 YYREEE (reference sequence). V shed 4 bases and J 6 bases; nucleotides not matched to a gene: 3. CDR3 length: 13 residues. The CDR3: CASSAGTDEKLFF. CDR3 sequence (DNA): TGTGCCAGCAGCGCCGGGACAGATGAAAAACTGTTTTTT.

This clone has just one count. V is TRBV6-5 and J is TRBJ2-1; D may be TRBD2 (5 bases). CDR1 MNHEY and CDR2 SVGAGI come from the germline V gene. The CDR3 runs 13 residues. V shed 6 bases and J shed 4 bases, with 10 bases lying between them. CDR3 sequence reads: CASSRESYNEQFF. In DNA, the CDR3 is TGTGCCAGCAGCCGGGAATCATACAATGAGCAGTTCTTC.

This clone was counted once. The rearrangement links TRBV7-8 to TRBJ2-7; 9 bases match TRBD2. Looked up from germline, CDR1 is SGHVS and CDR2 is FQNEAQ. V trimming: 5 bases; J trimming: 7 bases; junction bases outside the gene matches: 12. The CDR3 contains 15 residues. The CDR3 here is CASSPQIAGAGEQYF. CDR3 coding DNA: TGTGCCAGCAGCCCCCAAATAGCGGGGGCGGGGGAGCAGTACTTC.

J is TRBJ1-5 and V is TRBV6-5, with D perhaps TRBD1 (5 bases). Germline V CDR1 and CDR2: MNHEY, SVGAGI. Trimming took 6 bases from V and 7 from J, leaving 13 bases between them. The CDR3 extends over 13 amino acids. CDR3 protein: CASRQGWGQPQHF. Here the CDR3 DNA reads TGTGCCAGCAGGCAGGGTTGGGGACAGCCCCAGCATTTT.

This clone is a singleton in its sample. The chain employs TRBV12-5 and TRBJ1-1; D remains ambiguous. Between the trimmed V and J ends, which lost 3 bases and 1 base, there was a span of 6 bases. This CDR3 has 13 residues. The germline gives CDR1 LGHNT, CDR2 FRNRAP. This chain's CDR3 is CASGFYGNTEAFF. CDR3 coding DNA: TGTGCTAGTGGTTTCTACGGGAACACTGAAGCTTTCTTT.

This clone was seen more than once but under ten times. The same CDR3 is also encoded by other DNA sequences in this sample. The chain is built from TRBV5-1 and TRBJ2-5; 9 bases agree with TRBD1. Germline V lookup: CDR1 SGHRS, CDR2 YFSETQ. This CDR3 contains 15 residues. The V and J ends lost 3 bases and 1 base, in that order; junction bases with no gene match: 4. CDR3 residues: CASSSDRGVQETQYF. CDR3 bases: TGCGCCAGCAGCTCGGACAGGGGAGTCCAAGAGACCCAGTACTTC.

The rearrangement joins TRBV13 to TRBJ2-5; 9 bases align to TRBD2. CDR1 PRHDT and CDR2 FYEKMQ come from the germline V gene (reference sequence). This CDR3 is 16 amino acids long. J lost 3 bases, V lost 6 bases, and 11 bases had no gene match. The CDR3 DNA is TGTGCCAGCAGAGGGGCGGGGGGGACTACCAAAGAGACCCAGTACTTC. Its translation is CASRGAGGTTKETQYF.

The chain combines TRBV5-4 with TRBJ1-2; D unresolved. Germline loops: CDR1 SGHNT, CDR2 YYREEE (reference sequence). Between the trimmed V and J ends, which lost 3 bases and 4 bases, there was a span of 13 bases. The CDR3 has 14 residues. CDR3 sequence: CASSSGGASYGYTF. DNA of the CDR3: TGTGCCAGCAGCTCGGGTGGAGCCTCCTATGGCTACACCTTC.

This chain connects TRBV5-6 to TRBJ2-6; D is perhaps TRBD2 (5 bases). Germline V CDR1 and CDR2: SGHDT, YYEEEE. The CDR3 runs to 16 residues. Trimming cost V 2 bases and J 2 bases, with 11 bases left between them. In nucleotides, the CDR3 is TGTGCCAGCAGCTTAAGAGGGAAACCTGGGGCCAACGTCCTGACTTTC. It encodes CASSLRGKPGANVLTF.

A remark on this clone: One end of the junction is discordant with germline, which a read error may explain. J is TRBJ2-7 and V is TRBV7-9; TRBD1 matches 12 bases. This CDR3 spans 14 amino acids. The germline gives CDR1 SEHNR, CDR2 FQNEAQ (reference sequence). The DNA of the CDR3 is TGTTCCAGCAGCTTAGGGACAGGGGGCCACGAGCAGTACTTC. Its translation is CSSSLGTGGHEQYF.

This chain links TRBV2 with TRBJ1-5; possibly TRBD1 for D (6 bases). Trimming cost V 9 bases and J 8 bases, with 17 bases left between them. Germline V gene sequence: CDR1 SNHLY, CDR2 FYNNEI. This CDR3 has 13 amino acids. CDR3 sequence (DNA): TGTGCCAGTTCGGGACACTCCCTGGAGCCCCAGCATTTT. This sequence encodes CASSGHSLEPQHF. The full variable domain, completed using reference TRBV2 and TRBJ1-5, is EPEVTQTPSHQVTQMGQEVILRCVPISNHLYFYWYRQILGQKVEFLVSFYNNEISEKSEIFDDQFSVERPDGSNFTLKIRSTKLEDSAMYFCASSGHSLEPQHFGDGTRLSIL.

V gene TRBV18 combines with J gene TRBJ1-2; no reliable D call. With 7 bases removed from V and 2 bases from J, the gap between germline ends came to 8 bases. CDR3 size: 12 residues. CDR1 and CDR2 (germline): KGHSH, LQKENI. The CDR3 loop is CASFSVNYGYTF. The CDR3, as DNA: TGTGCCAGCTTTTCTGTCAACTATGGCTACACCTTC.

V gene TRBV30 combines with J gene TRBJ1-1; 10 positions match TRBD1. Germline assignment: CDR1 GTSNPN and CDR2 SVGIG (reference sequence). V lost 5 bases to trimming and J lost 7 bases; unmatched junction nucleotides: 10. The CDR3 is 14 amino acids. The CDR3 nucleotides are TGTGCCTGGGACGAGACAGGGGGCTCGGATGAAGCTTTCTTT. Translating gives CAWDETGGSDEAFF.

This clone was found a few times. The V and J genes are TRBV10-2 and TRBJ1-5, with D possibly being TRBD1 (5 bases). The CDR3 extends over 14 amino acids. Germline lookup yields CDR1 WSHSY and CDR2 SAAADI. The V and J ends lost 4 bases and 6 bases respectively, with 13 bases between them. The CDR3 reads CASSGAGSGQPQHF. In DNA, the CDR3 is TGCGCCAGCAGTGGGGCAGGGTCGGGTCAGCCCCAGCATTTT.